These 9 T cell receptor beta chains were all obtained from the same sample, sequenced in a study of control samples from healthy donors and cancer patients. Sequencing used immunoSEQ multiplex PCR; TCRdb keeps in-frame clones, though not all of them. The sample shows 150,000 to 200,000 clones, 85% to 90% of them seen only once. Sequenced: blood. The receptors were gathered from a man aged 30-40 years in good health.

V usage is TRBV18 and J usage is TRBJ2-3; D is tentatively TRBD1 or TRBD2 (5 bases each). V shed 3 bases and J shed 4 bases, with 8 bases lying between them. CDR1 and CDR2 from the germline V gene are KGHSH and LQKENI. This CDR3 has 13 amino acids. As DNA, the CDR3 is TGTGCCAGCTCACCCCGGGGCGCAGATACGCAGTATTTT. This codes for CASSPRGADTQYF.

The CDR3: CATSDLSRNYGYTF. The CDR3 DNA reads TGTGCCACCAGTGATTTGTCCCGGAACTATGGCTACACCTTC. The J gene is TRBJ1-2, the V gene TRBV24-1, with D unresolved. CDR1 is KGHDR and CDR2 is SFDVKD in the germline V gene. The CDR3 contains 14 residues. Trimming pared 0 bases from V and 2 bases from J, leaving 6 bases between.

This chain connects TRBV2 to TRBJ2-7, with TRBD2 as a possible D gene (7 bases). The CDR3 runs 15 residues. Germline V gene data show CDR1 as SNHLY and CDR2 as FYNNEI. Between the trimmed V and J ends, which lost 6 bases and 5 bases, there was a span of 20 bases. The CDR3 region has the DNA TGTGCCAGCAGGATGCTTGGGGGGGACATCCACGAGCAGTACTTC. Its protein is CASRMLGGDIHEQYF.

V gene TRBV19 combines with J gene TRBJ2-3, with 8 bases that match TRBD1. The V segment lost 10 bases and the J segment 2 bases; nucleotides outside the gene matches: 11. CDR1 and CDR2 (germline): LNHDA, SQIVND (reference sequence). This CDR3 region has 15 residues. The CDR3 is CATSRQGATTDTQYF. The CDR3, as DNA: TGTGCCACCTCCCGTCAGGGGGCCACCACAGATACGCAGTATTTT.

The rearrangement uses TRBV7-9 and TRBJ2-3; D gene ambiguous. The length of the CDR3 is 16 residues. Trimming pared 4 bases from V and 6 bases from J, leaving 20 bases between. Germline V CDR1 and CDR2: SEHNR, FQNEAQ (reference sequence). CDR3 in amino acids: CASSSPTSQRVDTQYF. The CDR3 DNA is TGTGCCAGCAGCTCACCGACGTCCCAACGGGTGGATACGCAGTATTTT.

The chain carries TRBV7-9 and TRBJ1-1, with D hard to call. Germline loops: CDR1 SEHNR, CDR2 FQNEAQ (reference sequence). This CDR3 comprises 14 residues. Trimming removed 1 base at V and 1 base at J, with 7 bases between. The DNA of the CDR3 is TGTGCCAGCAGCTTAGTTGATGGGAACACTGAAGCTTTCTTT. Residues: CASSLVDGNTEAFF.

CDR3 DNA: TGTGCCAGCAGTTACGGTGCGGGGTCTGAGACCCAGTACTTC. Translating gives CASSYGAGSETQYF. The chain is built from TRBV6-5 and TRBJ2-5; a possible D gene is TRBD2 (6 bases). The CDR3 covers 14 residues. Germline CDR1 reads MNHEY; CDR2 reads SVGAGI. Trimming took 2 bases from V and 5 from J, leaving 12 bases between them.

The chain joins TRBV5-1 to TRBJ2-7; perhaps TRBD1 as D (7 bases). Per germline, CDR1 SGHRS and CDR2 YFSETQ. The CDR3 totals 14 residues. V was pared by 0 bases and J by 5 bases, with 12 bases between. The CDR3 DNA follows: TGCGCCAGCAGCTTGGGCAGGGGGGAACACGAGCAGTACTTC. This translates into CASSLGRGEHEQYF.

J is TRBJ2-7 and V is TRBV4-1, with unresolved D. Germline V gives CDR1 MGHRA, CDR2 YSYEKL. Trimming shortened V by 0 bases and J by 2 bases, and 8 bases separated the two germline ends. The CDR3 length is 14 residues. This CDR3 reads CASSQDYLAYEQYF. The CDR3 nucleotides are TGCGCCAGCAGCCAAGACTACCTAGCCTACGAGCAGTACTTC.